This T cell receptor beta chain was observed in a study of blood T cell repertoires in COVID-19. Study overall: Whether acute or convalescent, the COVID-19 samples came from the United States, Italy and Spain.

Trimming took 2 bases from V and 1 from J; bases not matched to a gene: 5. This CDR3 spans 15 amino acids. CDR1 and CDR2 (germline): SGHRS, YFSETQ. Profiled with immunoSEQ multiplex PCR; TCRdb holds only in-frame clones, not every one. Here the sample spans a few hundred thousand clones, over 80% being singletons. This clone was recorded once. The receptor's source is a man younger than 45 who had recovered from COVID-19. The genes are TRBV5-1 and TRBJ1-1; TRBD1 agrees at 7 bases. Sequencing input: PBMCs or T cells enriched from blood (not recorded which). CDR3 nucleotides: TGCGCCAGCAGCTTCTTGACAGGGAGGAACACTGAAGCTTTCTTT. Translation gives CASSFLTGRNTEAFF. Supplemented by reference TRBV5-1 and TRBJ1-1, the full variable domain reads KAGVTQTPRYLIKTRGQQVTLSCSPISGHRSVSWYQQTPGQGLQFLFEYFSETQRNKGNFPGRFSGRQFSNSRSEMNVSTLELGDSALYLCASSFLTGRNTEAFFGQGTRLTVV.